This T cell receptor (beta chain) was observed in a study of glioma-infiltrating T cells after dendritic cell vaccination. The immunoSEQ assay amplified TCRB CDR3 from up to roughly 2 ug DNA. Assay used: immunoSEQ multiplex PCR; TCRdb lists only in-frame clones, some missing. The data contain fewer than 85,000 clones, 81% of them singletons. This specimen was blood, taken before dendritic cell vaccination. The source of this sequence is a human donor with glioblastoma.

The CDR3 DNA follows: TGTGCCAGCAGCATCGGGACAGGGTTCGAGCAGTACTTC. Translated: CASSIGTGFEQYF. This sequence joins TRBV7-2 and TRBJ2-7, with 9 bases lining up with TRBD1. V shed 5 bases, J shed 6 bases, and the junction held 5 bases outside the gene matches. The CDR3 loop spans 13 amino acids. CDR1 is SGHTA and CDR2 is FQGNSA in the germline V gene.